The 32 T cell receptor beta chains below come from one sample, sequenced in a study of CD8 T cells in ankylosing spondylitis. One entry per CDR3 protein, called by TCRdb with MiXCR from the 5' RACE reads. The sample has 150,000 to 200,000 distinct CDR3 sequences, around a sixth seen once. Sequenced sample: blood, either unsorted or a sorted T cell fraction (not recorded which). These receptors were obtained from a male donor aged 10-30 years with ankylosing spondylitis or in good health (not recorded which).

In this sample, this clonotype turned up many times. The chain couples TRBV12-3 or TRBV12-4 to TRBJ1-2, with a tentative D call TRBD1 (6 bases). This CDR3 comprises 12 residues. The V and J ends lost 5 bases and 7 bases respectively, with 11 bases between them. The CDR3 protein is CASSPQGVGYTF. The DNA of the CDR3 is TGTGCCAGCAGTCCACAGGGAGTTGGCTACACCTTC.

This clonotype has ten or more counts. The V and J genes are TRBV28 and TRBJ2-3; no firm D call. V lost 6 bases and J 4 bases, leaving 8 bases between the germline ends. Germline CDR1 reads MDHEN; CDR2 reads SYDVKM. The CDR3 spans 12 residues. CDR3 amino acids: CASRRAADTQYF. The CDR3 nucleotides read TGTGCCAGCAGAAGGGCCGCAGATACGCAGTATTTT.

The chain combines TRBV7-9 with TRBJ2-1; 9 bases match TRBD1. The CDR3 totals 14 residues. CDR1 and CDR2 from the germline V gene are SEHNR and FQNEAQ (reference sequence). The V gene end was trimmed by 7 bases and the J gene end by 8 bases; junction bases not matched to a gene: 9. The CDR3 loop reads CASNIWDRVHEQFF. CDR3 nucleotides: TGTGCCAGCAACATTTGGGACAGGGTGCATGAGCAGTTCTTC.

The V and J genes are TRBV7-6 and TRBJ2-7; 7 bases are a match to TRBD1. Trimming cost V 7 bases and J 5 bases; bases outside gene matches: 11. The germline gives CDR1 SGHVS, CDR2 FNYEAQ. The CDR3 totals 14 residues. The CDR3 nucleotides read TGTGCCAGCACTCCAACGACAGGGTTCGACGAGCAGTACTTC. Translating gives CASTPTTGFDEQYF.

The V and J genes are TRBV14 and TRBJ2-1; 8 nucleotides align to TRBD2. V gave up 4 bases and J gave up 5 bases; unmatched junction bases: 7. The length of the CDR3 is 15 residues. Looked up from germline, CDR1 is SGHDN and CDR2 is FVKESK. CDR3 residues: CASSPGGGIHNEQFF. CDR3 coding DNA: TGTGCCAGCAGCCCGGGAGGGGGGATTCACAATGAGCAGTTCTTC.

This clonotype showed up many times. The rearrangement links TRBV4-3 to TRBJ1-1, with TRBD1 identical over 8 bases. Unmatched junction bases numbered 11, after V lost 2 bases and J lost 6 bases. The CDR3 totals 16 residues. The germline gives CDR1 LGHNA, CDR2 YSLEER. The CDR3 coding sequence is TGCGCCAGCAGCCAATTTCAGGGGGCTAGCTTCCCTGAAGCTTTCTTT. Amino acid sequence: CASSQFQGASFPEAFF.

This clonotype has ten or more counts. This chain connects TRBV20-1 to TRBJ1-4; the D gene is possibly TRBD1 (6 bases). The CDR3 sequence is 14 residues long. Trimming took 6 bases from V and 3 from J, leaving 14 bases between them. Germline values: CDR1 DFQATT, CDR2 SNEGSKA (reference sequence). The CDR3 DNA follows: TGCAGTGCCAACATAAGACAGGCTAATGAAAAACTGTTTTTT. Translated: CSANIRQANEKLFF.

The gene calls are TRBV29-1 and TRBJ2-7; no reliable D call. V gave up 0 bases and J gave up 6 bases, with 3 bases separating them. The V gene's germline CDR1 is SQVTM and CDR2 ANQGSEA. The CDR3 totals 10 residues. CDR3 coding DNA: TGCAGCGTTGAAGACTCCGAGCAGTACGTC. Translation gives CSVEDSEQYV.

Many counts were recorded for this clonotype. This chain uses TRBV4-1 with TRBJ2-7, with D possibly TRBD1 on 6 matching bases. Trimming cost V 1 base and J 3 bases, with 16 bases left between them. Germline loops: CDR1 MGHRA, CDR2 YSYEKL. This CDR3 is 16 amino acids long. DNA for the CDR3: TGCGCCAGCAGCCAAGGGGATGGGACAATGATCTACGAGCAGTACGTC. This sequence encodes CASSQGDGTMIYEQYV.

This clonotype was recorded many times. The genes are TRBV5-1 and TRBJ2-5; D might be TRBD2 (6 bases). The V and J ends lost 2 bases and 1 base respectively, with 9 bases between them. Germline V gene lookup returns CDR1 SGHRS and CDR2 YFSETQ. The CDR3 length is 14 residues. DNA of the CDR3: TGCGCCAGCAGCTTTGCGGGGCTCCAAGAGACCCAGTACTTC. Residues: CASSFAGLQETQYF.

This clonotype was seen many times. The genes are TRBV7-9 and TRBJ2-7; 7 positions match TRBD2. The germline CDR1 and CDR2 sequences are SEHNR and FQNEAQ (reference sequence). The CDR3 contains 16 residues. The ends lost 4 bases at V and 4 bases at J; junction bases unmatched: 13. CDR3 in amino acids: CASSSGFGLADYEQYF. CDR3 coding DNA: TGTGCCAGCAGCTCCGGGTTCGGTCTAGCGGATTACGAGCAGTACTTC.

This clonotype was seen repeatedly, ten times or more. The chain combines TRBV20-1 with TRBJ1-6, with D perhaps TRBD1 (6 bases). The germline CDR1 and CDR2 sequences are DFQATT and SNEGSKA (reference sequence). The CDR3 has 14 amino acids. V shed 6 bases and J shed 9 bases, with 18 bases lying between them. CDR3 sequence: CSANGQGLFSPLHF. DNA for the CDR3: TGCAGTGCCAATGGGCAGGGGCTATTTTCACCCCTCCACTTT.

J is TRBJ2-2 and V is TRBV27, with 12 bases fitting TRBD2. CDR3 length equals 18 residues. V was pared by 0 bases and J by 4 bases, with 6 bases of the junction left unmatched. Germline CDR1 MNHEY, CDR2 SMNVEV (reference sequence). CDR3 in DNA: TGTGCCAGCAGTTTATCCCCACTAGCGGGAGGAAGCACCGGGGAGCTGTTTTTT. This translates into CASSLSPLAGGSTGELFF.

This clonotype was seen only a few times. The chain joins TRBV7-2 to TRBJ2-7; no firm D call. The V and J ends lost 7 bases and 0 bases respectively, with 13 bases between them. The germline gives CDR1 SGHTA, CDR2 FQGNSA. This CDR3 contains 14 residues. The CDR3 here is CASTAPRGSYEQYF. The CDR3 region has the DNA TGTGCCAGCACGGCTCCGCGAGGCTCCTACGAGCAGTACTTC.

This clonotype was observed many times. The chain couples TRBV5-1 to TRBJ2-1; TRBD2 agrees at 7 bases. This CDR3 contains 16 residues. After removal of 0 bases from V and 4 bases from J, the junction contained 7 bases not matched to a gene. Per the germline V gene, CDR1 is SGHRS and CDR2 is YFSETQ. The CDR3 reads CASSLGGSGKYNEQFF. CDR3 DNA sequence: TGCGCCAGCAGCTTGGGAGGGAGCGGGAAGTACAATGAGCAGTTCTTC.

J is TRBJ2-5 and V is TRBV7-9; the D is unclear. Germline CDR1 is SEHNR and CDR2 is FQNEAQ (reference sequence). V lost 5 bases and J 2 bases, leaving 21 bases between the germline ends. The CDR3 runs 17 residues. The CDR3 loop is CASSQYYPLLNQETQYF. Written as DNA, the CDR3 is TGTGCCAGCAGCCAATATTATCCCCTCCTAAATCAAGAGACCCAGTACTTC.

This clonotype showed up many times. The chain joins TRBV5-1 to TRBJ2-3, with a tentative D call TRBD2 (6 bases). In germline, CDR1 is SGHRS, CDR2 YFSETQ. V lost 0 bases and J 2 bases, leaving 10 bases between the germline ends. The CDR3 length is 15 residues. DNA of the CDR3: TGCGCCAGCAGCTTGGCGGGGGTGTACACAGATACGCAGTATTTT. Translating gives CASSLAGVYTDTQYF.

This clonotype occurred many times. The chain recombines TRBV7-2 with TRBJ2-3, with TRBD2 identical over 14 bases. Trimming at V came to 4 bases and at J to 3 bases, leaving 3 bases not matched to a gene. The germline V gene encodes CDR1 SGHTA and CDR2 FQGNSA. This CDR3 comprises 16 residues. The CDR3 DNA reads TGTGCCAGCAGCTGGGGGACTAGCGGGAGAACAGATACGCAGTATTTT. Translating it yields CASSWGTSGRTDTQYF.

The J gene is TRBJ2-1, the V gene TRBV6-4; D remains unclear. The CDR3 has 16 amino acids. Per germline, CDR1 MRHNA and CDR2 SNTAGT. V gave up 0 bases and J gave up 0 bases, with 9 bases separating them. The CDR3 DNA follows: TGTGCCAGCAGTGACTCGGCCCGCAGCTCCTACAATGAGCAGTTCTTC. Translation: CASSDSARSSYNEQFF.

This clonotype appeared many times. The chain carries TRBV12-3 or TRBV12-4 and TRBJ2-7, with D possibly being TRBD1 (6 bases). The CDR3 runs 13 residues. Trimming left V 4 bases short and J 2 bases short, with 9 bases between. Written as DNA, the CDR3 is TGTGCCAGCAGTTCCCAGGGGACCTACGAGCAGTACTTC. Its protein product is CASSSQGTYEQYF.

This clonotype was observed at least ten times. V usage is TRBV5-1 and J usage is TRBJ2-3; either TRBD1 or TRBD2 may fit D (5 bases each). With 0 bases removed from V and 2 bases from J, the gap between germline ends came to 7 bases. The CDR3 totals 14 residues. Germline loops: CDR1 SGHRS, CDR2 YFSETQ. The CDR3 coding sequence is TGCGCCAGCAGCTTGGAGGGGACCACAGATACGCAGTATTTT. It translates to CASSLEGTTDTQYF.

Ten or more counts support this clonotype. The V call is TRBV12-3 or TRBV12-4, the J call TRBJ2-5; D is unresolved. The CDR3 spans 12 residues. The V gene lost 7 bases and the J gene lost 5 bases, with 11 bases spanning the gap. The CDR3 DNA is TGTGCCAGCACCTATCATGGGGAGACCCAGTACTTC. As protein: CASTYHGETQYF.

This clonotype was counted at least ten times. This chain uses TRBV20-1 with TRBJ1-1; weak D call: TRBD1 (5 bases). Germline values: CDR1 DFQATT, CDR2 SNEGSKA (reference sequence). Trimming left V 7 bases short and J 4 bases short, with 16 bases between. The CDR3 length is 13 residues. The chain's CDR3 is CSVTGTSGTEAFF. The DNA of the CDR3 is TGCAGTGTCACCGGGACCTCCGGCACTGAAGCTTTCTTT.

This clonotype was found many times. J is TRBJ2-1 and V is TRBV12-3 or TRBV12-4; the D gene could be TRBD1 or TRBD2 (5 bases each). The CDR3 extends over 13 amino acids. Trimming shortened V by 6 bases and J by 8 bases, and 14 bases separated the two germline ends. The CDR3 protein is CASRVLGVDEQFF. CDR3 in DNA: TGTGCCAGCAGAGTTTTGGGGGTTGATGAGCAGTTCTTC.

This clonotype was seen many times. The chain recombines TRBV15 with TRBJ2-3; no clear D gene. Germline CDR1 LNHNV, CDR2 YYDKDF (reference sequence). This CDR3 spans 17 amino acids. Trimming left V 0 bases short and J 2 bases short, with 15 bases between. CDR3 bases: TGTGCCACCAGCAGAGATGATCCCACTATACTCACAGATACGCAGTATTTT. Protein sequence: CATSRDDPTILTDTQYF.

This clonotype occurred many times. The chain uses TRBV29-1 and TRBJ2-7; perhaps TRBD1 as D (6 bases). Germline loops: CDR1 SQVTM, CDR2 ANQGSEA. V gave up 6 bases and J gave up 3 bases, with 9 bases separating them. The CDR3 totals 11 residues. CDR3 loop: CSVQDSYEQYF. The CDR3 DNA reads as TGCAGCGTCCAGGACAGCTACGAGCAGTACTTC.

This clonotype was seen ten or more times. The chain has TRBV10-3 and TRBJ1-1; D unresolved. Germline V gives CDR1 ENHRY, CDR2 SYGVKD. Trimming removed 0 bases at V and 5 bases at J, with 13 bases between. The CDR3 is made up of 15 amino acids. The CDR3 loop is CAISESKVRSTEAFF. The CDR3 DNA sequence: TGTGCCATCAGTGAGTCGAAGGTACGGAGTACTGAAGCTTTCTTT.

In its sample, this clonotype was seen many times. This chain connects TRBV5-1 to TRBJ2-2; possible D gene TRBD2, 6 bases. The CDR3 is 15 amino acids. Germline CDR1 is SGHRS and CDR2 is YFSETQ. Between the trimmed V and J ends, which lost 4 bases and 0 bases, there was a span of 10 bases. CDR3 region: CASSTGTPNTGELFF. The CDR3 DNA sequence: TGCGCCAGCAGCACCGGGACTCCGAACACCGGGGAGCTGTTTTTT.

The chain joins TRBV15 to TRBJ2-1, with D perhaps matching TRBD1 (6 bases). Between the trimmed V and J ends, which lost 5 bases and 5 bases, there was a span of 13 bases. The CDR3 totals 14 residues. The V gene's germline CDR1 is LNHNV and CDR2 YYDKDF (reference sequence). This CDR3 reads CATSRGWGHNEQFF. In nucleotides, the CDR3 is TGTGCCACCAGCCGAGGTTGGGGGCACAATGAGCAGTTCTTC.

The V call is TRBV10-3, the J call TRBJ2-7; no reliable D call. With 8 bases removed from V and 2 bases from J, the gap between germline ends came to 10 bases. CDR3 length: 12 residues. Per the germline V gene, CDR1 is ENHRY and CDR2 is SYGVKD. The CDR3 DNA follows: TGTGCCATCGGACCGGAGCCCTACGAGCAGTACGTC. It specifies CAIGPEPYEQYV.

This clonotype has just a few counts. J is TRBJ2-5 and V is TRBV12-3 or TRBV12-4; possible D gene TRBD2, 5 bases. The germline V and J ends were trimmed by 8 bases and 2 bases, with 9 bases remaining between them. The CDR3 has 12 residues. The CDR3 reads CASGSPQETQYF. CDR3 nucleotides: TGTGCCAGCGGGAGCCCACAAGAGACCCAGTACTTC.

This clonotype was counted many times. This sequence joins TRBV20-1 and TRBJ1-2, with a possible D match to TRBD1 (5 bases). Trimming pared 0 bases from V and 3 bases from J, leaving 14 bases between. The CDR3 runs 15 residues. The germline CDR1 and CDR2 sequences are DFQATT and SNEGSKA (reference sequence). The CDR3: CSARDYDRGDYGYTF. The CDR3 bases are TGCAGTGCTAGAGATTATGACCGAGGGGACTATGGCTACACCTTC.